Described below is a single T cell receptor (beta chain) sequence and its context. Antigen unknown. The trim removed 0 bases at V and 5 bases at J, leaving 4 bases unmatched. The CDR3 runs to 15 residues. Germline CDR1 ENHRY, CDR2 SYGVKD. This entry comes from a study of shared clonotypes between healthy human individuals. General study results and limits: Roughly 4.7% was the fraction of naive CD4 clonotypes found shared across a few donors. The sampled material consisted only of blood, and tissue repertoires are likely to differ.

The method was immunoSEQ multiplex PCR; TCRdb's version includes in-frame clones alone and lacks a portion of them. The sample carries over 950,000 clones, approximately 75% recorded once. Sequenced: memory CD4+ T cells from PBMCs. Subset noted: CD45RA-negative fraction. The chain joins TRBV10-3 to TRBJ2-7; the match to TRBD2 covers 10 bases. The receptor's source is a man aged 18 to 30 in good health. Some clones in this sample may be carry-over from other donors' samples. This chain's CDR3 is CAISESLAGVDEQYF. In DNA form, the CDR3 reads TGTGCCATCAGTGAGTCGCTAGCGGGGGTCGACGAGCAGTACTTC.